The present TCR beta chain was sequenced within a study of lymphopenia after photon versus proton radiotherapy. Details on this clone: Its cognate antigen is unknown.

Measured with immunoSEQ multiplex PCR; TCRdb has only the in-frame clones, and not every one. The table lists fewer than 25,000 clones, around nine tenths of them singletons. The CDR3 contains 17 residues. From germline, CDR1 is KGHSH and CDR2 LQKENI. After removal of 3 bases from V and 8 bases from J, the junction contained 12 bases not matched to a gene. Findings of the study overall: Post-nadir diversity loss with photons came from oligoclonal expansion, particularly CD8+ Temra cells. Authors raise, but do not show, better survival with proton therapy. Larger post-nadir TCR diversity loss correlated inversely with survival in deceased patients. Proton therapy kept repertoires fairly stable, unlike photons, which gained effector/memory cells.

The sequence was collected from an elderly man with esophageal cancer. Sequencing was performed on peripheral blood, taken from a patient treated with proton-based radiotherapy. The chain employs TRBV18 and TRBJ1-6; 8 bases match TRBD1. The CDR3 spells CASSPWFPGGSDSPLHF. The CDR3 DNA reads TGTGCCAGCTCACCGTGGTTCCCAGGGGGCTCGGATTCACCCCTCCACTTT.